The 3 T cell receptor beta chains presented below share a single source sample, sequenced in a study of blood T cell repertoires in COVID-19. Assay: immunoSEQ multiplex PCR; the TCRdb copy retains only in-frame clones and omits some. The repertoire holds around 200,000 clones, around nine tenths seen once, with about 4% in the top ten. The specimen sequenced was peripheral blood. The receptors here all came from a man aged 18 to 30 with active or convalescent COVID-19.

The gene calls are TRBV10-3 and TRBJ2-1; maybe TRBD2 (6 bases). This CDR3 comprises 15 residues. V was pared by 1 base and J by 7 bases, with 14 bases between. Germline CDR1 ENHRY, CDR2 SYGVKD. This CDR3 is CAISEYGGGTNEQFF. The DNA of the CDR3 is TGTGCCATCAGTGAGTATGGGGGAGGTACGAATGAGCAGTTCTTC.

This chain links TRBV30 with TRBJ2-7; possibly TRBD1 for D (5 bases). The V gene lost 4 bases and the J gene lost 3 bases, with 7 bases spanning the gap. Germline-derived CDR1 and CDR2 are GTSNPN and SVGIG (reference sequence). CDR3 size: 11 residues. CDR3: CAWKQDYEQYF. The CDR3 DNA sequence: TGTGCCTGGAAACAGGACTACGAGCAGTACTTC. Based on the CDR3 plus reference TRBV30 and TRBJ2-7, the full variable domain is SQTIHQWPATLVQPVGSPLSLECTVEGTSNPNLYWYRQAAGRGLQLLFYSVGIGQISSEVPQNLSASRPQDRQFILSSKKLLLSDSGFYLCAWKQDYEQYFGPGTRLTVT.

The CDR3 loop reads CAISELGQGSNTGELFF. In DNA, the CDR3 is TGTGCCATCAGTGAGTTGGGACAGGGAAGTAACACCGGGGAGCTGTTTTTT. V usage is TRBV10-3 and J usage is TRBJ2-2, with TRBD1 matching over 9 bases. The germline CDR1 and CDR2 sequences are ENHRY and SYGVKD. The CDR3 length is 17 residues. Unmatched junction bases numbered 5, after V lost 1 base and J lost 2 bases.